The next 9 T cell receptor beta chains were all read from a single sample in a study of beta chain features in type 1 diabetes. The whole isolated RNA underwent reverse transcription, so sequencing captured expressed TCRB transcripts. Method: immunoSEQ multiplex PCR; TCRdb's copy keeps in-frame clones and lacks some. The sample includes about 240,000 clones, 27% of them seen just once. Sequencing was carried out using central memory CD4+ T cells from blood. Receptor source: a man aged 25 to 40 in good health.

The chain employs TRBV5-6 and TRBJ2-3; D is perhaps TRBD2 (6 bases). The germline V gene encodes CDR1 SGHDT and CDR2 YYEEEE. The CDR3 extends over 16 amino acids. V was trimmed by 0 bases and J by 5 bases, leaving 16 bases between them. CDR3 coding DNA: TGTGCCAGCAGCTTGGTGGGAGGCGGGGCGGTAGATACGCAGTATTTT. Its protein is CASSLVGGGAVDTQYF.

Note on this clone: The identical CDR3 is also encoded by other nucleotide sequences in the sample. The gene calls are TRBV9 and TRBJ2-7; D is unclear. With 4 bases removed from V and 4 bases from J, the gap between germline ends came to 9 bases. Germline V gene lookup returns CDR1 SGDLS and CDR2 YYNGEE. This CDR3 is 12 amino acids long. The CDR3 coding sequence is TGTGCCAGCAGCCGGCTGGGTTACGAGCAGTACTTC. It yields the protein CASSRLGYEQYF.

This clone appeared many times. CDR3: CAWSVRPKTEAFF. In DNA form, the CDR3 reads TGTGCCTGGAGTGTACGCCCAAAGACTGAAGCTTTCTTT. J is TRBJ1-1 and V is TRBV30, with D unclear. Germline values: CDR1 GTSNPN, CDR2 SVGIG (reference sequence). V was shortened by 0 bases and J by 5 bases, with 10 bases between the two germline ends. CDR3 size: 13 residues.

This clone has just a few counts. The rearrangement uses TRBV10-3 and TRBJ1-5, with 8 bases that match TRBD1. With V trimmed by 5 bases and J by 0 bases, 9 bases remained unmatched. Looked up from germline, CDR1 is ENHRY and CDR2 is SYGVKD. The CDR3 has 17 amino acids. CDR3 nucleotide sequence: TGTGCCATCAGTTCGGACAGGGAGGGAGGTAGCAATCAGCCCCAGCATTTT. As protein: CAISSDREGGSNQPQHF.

V usage is TRBV27 and J usage is TRBJ1-6, with TRBD1 matching over 10 bases. The CDR3 extends over 15 amino acids. Germline CDR1 is MNHEY and CDR2 is SMNVEV (reference sequence). After removal of 5 bases from V and 9 bases from J, the junction contained 7 bases not matched to a gene. This CDR3 is CASSAMTGGFSPLHF. The CDR3 DNA reads TGTGCCAGCAGTGCTATGACAGGGGGCTTTTCACCCCTCCACTTT.

V is TRBV7-2 and J is TRBJ2-1; D is undetermined. Germline assignment: CDR1 SGHTA and CDR2 FQGNSA. This CDR3 spans 11 amino acids. V was pared by 2 bases and J by 9 bases, with 5 bases between. CDR3 sequence (DNA): TGTGCCAGCAGCTTAAAACGTGAGCAGTTCTTC. It is translated as CASSLKREQFF. Full variable domain (outside the CDR3, taken from reference TRBV7-2 and TRBJ2-1): GAGVSQSPSNKVTEKGKDVELRCDPISGHTALYWYRQSLGQGLEFLIYFQGNSAPDKSGLPSDRFSAERTGGSVSTLTIQRTQQEDSAVYLCASSLKREQFFGPGTRLTVL.

For the CDR3, the DNA is TGTGCCAGCAGTCCCGACAGGGGGCTGTACAATGAGCAGTTCTTC. It is translated as CASSPDRGLYNEQFF. This rearrangement joins TRBV27 to TRBJ2-1, with TRBD1 identical over 10 bases. The CDR3 sequence is 15 residues long. The ends lost 5 bases at V and 4 bases at J; junction bases unmatched: 5. Germline V lookup: CDR1 MNHEY, CDR2 SMNVEV (reference sequence).

The chain is built from TRBV25-1 and TRBJ1-2, with D tentatively TRBD1 (5 bases). V was trimmed by 4 bases and J by 6 bases, leaving 15 bases between them. The CDR3 is 14 amino acids. Germline V gene data show CDR1 as MGHDK and CDR2 as SYGVNS. The CDR3 loop is CASSALTGTDGYTF. The CDR3 DNA reads TGTGCCAGCAGTGCCCTAACCGGGACGGATGGCTACACCTTC.

The chain is built from TRBV7-9 and TRBJ2-7; D is undetermined. V was clipped by 1 base and J by 0 bases, with 7 bases between them. Germline assignment: CDR1 SEHNR and CDR2 FQNEAQ (reference sequence). The CDR3 spans 14 residues. CDR3: CASSLGSLSYEQYF. The CDR3 DNA is TGTGCCAGCAGCTTAGGCTCACTCTCCTACGAGCAGTACTTC.